Following are 6 T cell receptor beta chains from one sample sequenced in a study of T-cell memory formation after mild COVID-19. MiXCR, run by TCRdb on the 5' RACE reads, gives a single entry per CDR3 protein. The table shows roughly 140,000 distinct CDR3 sequences, with 14% occurring only once. The sample taken for sequencing was PBMCs or a T cell subset sorted from them (not recorded which). Receptors were obtained from an adult woman who had mild COVID-19 (a few samples of this study predate the infection). Cell type and time point are not known.

This clonotype has only a few counts. V usage is TRBV9 and J usage is TRBJ1-4, with TRBD1 matching over 7 bases. Looked up from germline, CDR1 is SGDLS and CDR2 is YYNGEE. The CDR3 length is 14 residues. J lost 3 bases, V lost 3 bases, and 2 bases had no gene match. The chain's CDR3 is CASSGTGANEKLFF. CDR3 in DNA: TGTGCCAGCAGCGGGACAGGAGCTAATGAAAAACTGTTTTTT.

V is TRBV29-1 and J is TRBJ1-2, with 7 bases fitting TRBD1. Germline loops: CDR1 SQVTM, CDR2 ANQGSEA. The CDR3 totals 13 residues. V trimming: 3 bases; J trimming: 3 bases; junction bases outside the gene matches: 4. The DNA of the CDR3 is TGCAGCGTTGATACTGGGACAGACTATGGCTACACCTTC. This gives the protein CSVDTGTDYGYTF.

V gene TRBV7-9 combines with J gene TRBJ2-7, with D unresolved. Trimming removed 5 bases at V and 0 bases at J, with 8 bases between. Germline CDR1 reads SEHNR; CDR2 reads FQNEAQ (reference sequence). The CDR3 loop spans 13 amino acids. The CDR3 loop is CASSASSSYEQYF. The CDR3 region has the DNA TGTGCCAGCAGCGCCAGTAGCTCCTACGAGCAGTACTTC. Full variable domain (rest looked up from reference TRBV7-9 and TRBJ2-7): DTGVSQNPRHKITKRGQNVTFRCDPISEHNRLYWYRQTLGQGPEFLTYFQNEAQLEKSRLLSDRFSAERPKGSFSTLEIQRTEQGDSAMYLCASSASSSYEQYFGPGTRLTVT.

The sample holds one count of this clonotype. V and J are TRBV7-9 and TRBJ2-7, with 9 bases that match TRBD1. After removal of 5 bases from V and 2 bases from J, the junction contained 10 bases not matched to a gene. Germline assignment: CDR1 SEHNR and CDR2 FQNEAQ (reference sequence). The CDR3 has 16 amino acids. CDR3 nucleotides: TGTGCCAGCAGCCCCTCACAGGGGGCTAAAACCTACGAGCAGTACTTC. Translated: CASSPSQGAKTYEQYF.

The rearrangement links TRBV7-9 to TRBJ2-7; possible D gene TRBD2, 6 bases. Looked up from germline, CDR1 is SEHNR and CDR2 is FQNEAQ (reference sequence). The CDR3 consists of 15 residues. Trimming stripped 4 bases from V and 3 bases from J, with 16 bases between. DNA of the CDR3: TGTGCCAGCAGCTCCCCGGGGGAGAGAGGCTACGAGCAGTACTTC. Amino acid sequence: CASSSPGERGYEQYF. The variable domain in full, with the rest retrieved from reference TRBV7-9 and TRBJ2-7, is DTGVSQNPRHKITKRGQNVTFRCDPISEHNRLYWYRQTLGQGPEFLTYFQNEAQLEKSRLLSDRFSAERPKGSFSTLEIQRTEQGDSAMYLCASSSPGERGYEQYFGPGTRLTVT.

This clonotype was observed a few times. This sequence joins TRBV4-1 and TRBJ1-1; unclear D gene. The CDR3 has 13 amino acids. Trimming pared 0 bases from V and 6 bases from J, leaving 8 bases between. Germline V gene lookup returns CDR1 MGHRA and CDR2 YSYEKL. The CDR3 is CASSQDSVSEAFF. The CDR3 bases are TGCGCCAGCAGCCAAGATTCGGTATCTGAAGCTTTCTTT.